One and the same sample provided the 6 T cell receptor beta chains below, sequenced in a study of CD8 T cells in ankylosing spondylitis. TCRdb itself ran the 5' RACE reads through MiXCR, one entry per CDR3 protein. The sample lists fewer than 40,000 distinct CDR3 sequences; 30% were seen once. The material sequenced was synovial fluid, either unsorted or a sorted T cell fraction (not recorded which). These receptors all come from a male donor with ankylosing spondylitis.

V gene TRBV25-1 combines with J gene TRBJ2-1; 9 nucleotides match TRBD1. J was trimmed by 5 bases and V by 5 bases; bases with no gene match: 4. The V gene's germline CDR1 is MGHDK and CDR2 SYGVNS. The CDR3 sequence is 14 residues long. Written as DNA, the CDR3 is TGTGCCAGCAGTTTCGGGACAGGGAACAATGAGCAGTTCTTC. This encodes CASSFGTGNNEQFF.

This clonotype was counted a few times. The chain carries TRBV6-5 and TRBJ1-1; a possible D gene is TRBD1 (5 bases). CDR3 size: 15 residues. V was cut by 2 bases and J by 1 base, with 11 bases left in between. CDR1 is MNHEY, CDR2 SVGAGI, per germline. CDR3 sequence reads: CASSYGTVENTEAFF. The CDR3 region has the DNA TGTGCCAGCAGTTACGGGACGGTTGAGAACACTGAAGCTTTCTTT.

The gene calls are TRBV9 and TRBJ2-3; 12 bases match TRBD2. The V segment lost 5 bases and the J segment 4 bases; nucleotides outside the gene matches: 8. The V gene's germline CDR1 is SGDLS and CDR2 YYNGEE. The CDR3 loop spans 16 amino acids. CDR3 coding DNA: TGTGCCAGCAGACCCGGACTAGCGGGACTCCCAGATACGCAGTATTTT. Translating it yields CASRPGLAGLPDTQYF.

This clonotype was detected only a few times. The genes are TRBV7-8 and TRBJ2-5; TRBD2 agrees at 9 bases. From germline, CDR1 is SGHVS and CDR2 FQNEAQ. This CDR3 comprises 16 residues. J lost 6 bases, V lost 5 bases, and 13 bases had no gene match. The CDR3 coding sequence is TGTGCCAGCAGCGCCGGGACTAGCTCGAGTGCAAAGACCCAGTACTTC. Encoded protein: CASSAGTSSSAKTQYF. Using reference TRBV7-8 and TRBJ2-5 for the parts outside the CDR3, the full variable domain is GAGVSQSPRYKVAKRGQDVALRCDPISGHVSLFWYQQALGQGPEFLTYFQNEAQLDKSGLPSDRFFAERPEGSVSTLKIQRTQQEDSAVYLCASSAGTSSSAKTQYFGPGTRLLVL.

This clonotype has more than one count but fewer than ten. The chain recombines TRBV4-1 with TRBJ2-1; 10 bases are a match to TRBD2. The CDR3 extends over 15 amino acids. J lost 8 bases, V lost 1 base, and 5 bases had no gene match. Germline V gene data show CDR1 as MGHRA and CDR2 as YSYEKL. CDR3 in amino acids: CASSQAGTSVHEQFF. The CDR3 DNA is TGCGCCAGCAGCCAAGCTGGGACTAGCGTGCATGAGCAGTTCTTC.

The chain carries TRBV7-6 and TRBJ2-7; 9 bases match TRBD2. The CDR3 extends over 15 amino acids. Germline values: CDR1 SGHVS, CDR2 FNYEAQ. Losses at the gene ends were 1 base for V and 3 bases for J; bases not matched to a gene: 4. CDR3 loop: CASSLEFSGGYEQYF. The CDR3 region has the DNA TGTGCCAGCAGCTTAGAATTTAGCGGGGGCTACGAGCAGTACTTC.